Included here is one T cell receptor (beta chain) sequence, with context. Library preparation (for TCRbeta) was performed with unique molecular identifiers. TCRdb passed the PCR reads through MiXCR, listing each CDR3 protein once. The sample lists approximately 250,000 distinct CDR3 sequences, roughly 25% seen once, with around 2.5% in the top ten. The data were obtained in a study of T-cell reconstitution after alpha-beta-depleted transplantation in children. Deletions cut 1 base from V and 6 bases from J, with 7 bases between. This CDR3 spans 13 amino acids. Germline V CDR1 and CDR2: SGHRS, YFSETQ. Sequences were derived from PBMCs, sampled before TCRalphabeta/CD19-depleted stem cell transplant. The source of this sequence is a girl aged 2-10 years with Fanconi anemia, due to receive a stem cell transplant. The V call is TRBV5-1, the J call TRBJ2-2, with TRBD2 as a possible D gene (5 bases). CDR3 DNA sequence: TGCGCCAGCAGCTTGATCGGGGCCGGGGAGCTGTTTTTT. Translation gives CASSLIGAGELFF.